What follows are 10 T cell receptor beta chains derived from one specimen sequenced in a study of blood T cell repertoires in COVID-19. The method was immunoSEQ multiplex PCR; TCRdb's version includes in-frame clones alone and lacks a portion of them. Of 75,000 to 95,000 clones listed, 65% to 85% are singletons. Sequencing used peripheral blood. These receptor sequences come from a man aged 60 to 69 with acute or convalescent COVID-19.

The CDR3 DNA sequence: TGCAGCGTTGAGAAGGGGGCTACGGGAAACACCATATATTTT. This encodes CSVEKGATGNTIYF. The chain has TRBV29-1 and TRBJ1-3; TRBD1 matches 7 bases. The V and J ends lost 3 bases and 4 bases, in that order; junction bases with no gene match: 6. The CDR3 has 14 residues. Germline CDR1 SQVTM, CDR2 ANQGSEA.

This clone has more than one count but fewer than ten. The CDR3: CASSLVAVGCEQYF. CDR3 sequence (DNA): TGTGCCAGCAGTTTAGTGGCAGTCGGGTGCGAGCAGTACTTC. The chain is built from TRBV28 and TRBJ2-7; D is unclear. From germline, CDR1 is MDHEN and CDR2 SYDVKM. V lost 2 bases, J lost 6 bases, and 14 bases lay in between. The CDR3 contains 14 residues.

V and J are TRBV10-2 and TRBJ1-3; 8 bases fit TRBD1. This CDR3 spans 14 amino acids. In germline, CDR1 is WSHSY, CDR2 SAAADI. V lost 2 bases, J lost 3 bases, and 0 bases stayed unmatched. The CDR3 region is CASSETGGGNTIYF. CDR3 DNA sequence: TGCGCCAGCAGTGAGACAGGGGGTGGAAACACCATATATTTT.

This chain connects TRBV15 to TRBJ2-3; D gene unclear. The V end was cut by 8 bases, the J end by 8 bases, with 20 bases between. This CDR3 has 14 residues. CDR1 and CDR2 from the germline V gene are LNHNV and YYDKDF (reference sequence). CDR3 sequence reads: CATAPRFGEATQYF. CDR3 DNA sequence: TGTGCCACCGCACCTCGGTTTGGCGAGGCTACGCAGTATTTT. Full variable domain (remainder filled in from reference TRBV15 and TRBJ2-3): DAMVIQNPRYQVTQFGKPVTLSCSQTLNHNVMYWYQQKSSQAPKLLFHYYDKDFNNEADTPDNFQSRRPNTSFCFLDIRSPGLGDTAMYLCATAPRFGEATQYFGPGTRLTVL.

This clone was seen only once. The CDR3 region is CASSLASRGTEAFF. The CDR3 region has the DNA TGTGCCAGCAGCTTAGCGTCCCGGGGCACTGAAGCTTTCTTT. The chain carries TRBV7-8 and TRBJ1-1; D unclear. Per the germline V gene, CDR1 is SGHVS and CDR2 is FQNEAQ. CDR3 length equals 14 residues. V was trimmed by 0 bases and J by 4 bases, leaving 9 bases between them.

This rearrangement joins TRBV6-4 to TRBJ1-2, with D possibly being TRBD1 (5 bases). Germline V gene lookup returns CDR1 MRHNA and CDR2 SNTAGT. Trimming removed 0 bases from V and 8 bases from J, with 10 bases in between. The CDR3 runs 13 residues. The DNA of the CDR3 is TGTGCCAGCAGTGACTCAGGGGATGTGGGCTACACCTTC. It is translated as CASSDSGDVGYTF.

The chain uses TRBV12-3 or TRBV12-4 and TRBJ1-1; D is possibly TRBD1 (5 bases). V was pared by 8 bases and J by 5 bases, with 15 bases between. The CDR3 loop spans 13 amino acids. CDR3 region: CASRAGVRTEAFF. CDR3 DNA sequence: TGTGCCAGCCGGGCGGGGGTTCGGACTGAAGCTTTCTTT.

V gene TRBV24-1 combines with J gene TRBJ1-2, with 9 bases lining up with TRBD1. Germline CDR1 and CDR2: KGHDR and SFDVKD. The CDR3 is 14 amino acids. The V gene end was trimmed by 7 bases and the J gene end by 5 bases; junction bases not matched to a gene: 7. Written as DNA, the CDR3 is TGTGCCACCAGCGGTCCCGGGACAGGGTATGGCTACACCTTC. This codes for CATSGPGTGYGYTF.

The rearrangement uses TRBV7-2 and TRBJ2-6; TRBD1 matches at 8 bases. The trim removed 4 bases at V and 11 bases at J, leaving 10 bases unmatched. Germline V lookup: CDR1 SGHTA, CDR2 FQGNSA. The CDR3 is made up of 15 amino acids. CDR3 sequence (DNA): TGTGCCAGCAGCTCCCGACAGGGGAATAACTACGTCCTGACTTTC. Translation gives CASSSRQGNNYVLTF.

The chain joins TRBV2 to TRBJ1-6, with 7 bases lining up with TRBD1. V lost 6 bases to trimming and J lost 6 bases; unmatched junction nucleotides: 5. The CDR3 loop spans 14 amino acids. CDR1 is SNHLY, CDR2 FYNNEI, per germline. CDR3 amino acids: CASRAGTANSPLHF. The CDR3 DNA follows: TGTGCCAGCAGGGCTGGGACAGCTAATTCACCCCTCCACTTT.